This paragraph reports one T cell receptor (beta chain). Its specificity is not known. This sample stems from a study of cytomegalovirus exposure and HLA in healthy donors. Study observations and caveats: Within a later analysis, the majority of CMV-associated TCR beta chains appeared HLA-restricted. Differences between HLA loci emerged in a later analysis of TCR association rates, with DRB1 most and HLA-C fewest. When a later analysis compared HLA-associated TCR beta chains with equally common others, the HLA-associated chains turned out to be more clonally expanded and to have lower generation probabilities.

Germline-derived CDR1 and CDR2 are SGHAT and FQNNGV. With 1 base clipped from V and 7 bases from J, the junction kept 6 bases outside the gene matches. CDR3 size: 15 residues. Vbeta (60) and Jbeta (13) primers were used in the PCR. Produced via immunoSEQ multiplex PCR; TCRdb's table is partial and in-frame only. Of 150,000 to 180,000 clones listed, roughly 80% are singletons. The sequencing input was PBMCs. J is TRBJ1-5 and V is TRBV11-2; the match to TRBD1 covers 8 bases. This clonotype originated in a man aged 25-40 years in good health and CMV-seropositive. The CDR3 nucleotides are TGTGCCAGCAGCTTAGGGCAGGGGGCTGAACAGCCCCAGCATTTT. Protein: CASSLGQGAEQPQHF. Full variable domain (remainder filled in from reference TRBV11-2 and TRBJ1-5): EAGVAQSPRYKIIEKRQSVAFWCNPISGHATLYWYQQILGQGPKLLIQFQNNGVVDDSQLPKDRFSAERLKGVDSTLKIQPAKLEDSAVYLCASSLGQGAEQPQHFGDGTRLSIL.